Each of the 21 T cell receptor beta chains below was sequenced from the same sample in a study of T cells in Graves' hyperthyroidism and ophthalmopathy. RNA transcripts gave rise to amplified TCR beta CDR3 regions. RT-PCR in the first round (using the HTBI primer set) targeted the TCR CDR3. TCRdb reprocessed the multiplex PCR reads via MiXCR and lists one record per CDR3 protein. The sample shows hundreds of thousands of distinct CDR3 sequences, about 45% of them seen only once. Sequencing was carried out using peripheral blood or thyroid tissue (not recorded which). These receptors originate from a young woman with Graves' hyperthyroidism.

This chain connects TRBV10-3 to TRBJ2-7; the match to TRBD1 covers 11 bases. The CDR3 sequence is 13 residues long. Trimming removed 7 bases from V and 5 bases from J; junction bases left unmatched: 4. Germline CDR1 and CDR2: ENHRY and SYGVKD. The CDR3 region is CAIIGTGGDEQYF. The CDR3 DNA is TGTGCCATCATCGGGACAGGGGGGGACGAGCAGTACTTC.

This chain uses TRBV20-1 with TRBJ1-4; 12 bases agree with TRBD1. Germline V CDR1 and CDR2: DFQATT, SNEGSKA (reference sequence). The CDR3 is 14 residues long. Trimming took 6 bases from V and 7 from J; bases not matched to a gene: 6. This CDR3 is CSAGGTGGGEKLFF. The CDR3 nucleotides read TGCAGTGCAGGGGGGACAGGGGGCGGTGAAAAACTGTTTTTT.

As regards this clonotype: A read error may explain this, as a much larger clone is one base away. The rearrangement links TRBV2 to TRBJ2-7; tentative D call: TRBD1 (6 bases). The germline CDR1 and CDR2 sequences are SNHLY and FYNNEI. With 8 bases removed from V and 3 bases from J, the gap between germline ends came to 11 bases. The CDR3 has 12 amino acids. The CDR3 is CASHTGSYEQYF. CDR3 nucleotides: TGTGCCAGCCATACAGGGAGCTACGAGCAGTACTTC.

The chain uses TRBV15 and TRBJ1-2; D perhaps matches TRBD1 (6 bases). The V and J ends lost 0 bases and 1 base respectively, with 9 bases between them. Germline loops: CDR1 LNHNV, CDR2 YYDKDF (reference sequence). The CDR3 is 15 residues long. The CDR3 nucleotides read TGTGCCACCAGCAGAGACAGGGACATTAACTATGGCTACACCTTC. This translates into CATSRDRDINYGYTF.

V and J are TRBV7-9 and TRBJ1-2; 10 bases match TRBD1. Germline V CDR1 and CDR2: SEHNR, FQNEAQ (reference sequence). Germline trimming cut 5 bases from V and 8 bases from J; bases unmatched to any gene: 14. CDR3 length equals 16 residues. In DNA form, the CDR3 reads TGTGCCAGCAGCACAAGGGACCCCGGGACAGGGGACGGCTACACCTTC. It encodes CASSTRDPGTGDGYTF.

This clonotype was picked up a small number of times. The rearrangement links TRBV20-1 to TRBJ1-4; D unresolved. This CDR3 has 15 residues. The germline CDR1 and CDR2 sequences are DFQATT and SNEGSKA (reference sequence). The V end was cut by 0 bases, the J end by 8 bases, with 16 bases between. CDR3 protein: CSARDEGDPVEKLFF. DNA of the CDR3: TGCAGTGCTAGAGATGAGGGAGACCCCGTGGAAAAACTGTTTTTT.

V and J are TRBV29-1 and TRBJ1-6; D is ambiguous. V was cut by 4 bases and J by 13 bases, with 17 bases left in between. Germline V gives CDR1 SQVTM, CDR2 ANQGSEA. CDR3 length equals 13 residues. The CDR3 sequence is CSVVFGGSEPLHF. In DNA form, the CDR3 reads TGCAGCGTTGTGTTCGGCGGGTCGGAGCCCCTCCACTTT.

The V call is TRBV10-1, the J call TRBJ2-5; D might be TRBD1 or TRBD2, each matching 6 bases. The CDR3 is 17 amino acids. The germline V gene has CDR1 WNHNN and CDR2 SYGVQD (reference sequence). V lost 8 bases, J lost 5 bases, and 27 bases lay in between. This CDR3 is CASFAGTLGGTSETQYF. In DNA form, the CDR3 reads TGCGCCAGCTTCGCCGGGACACTGGGCGGGACATCGGAGACCCAGTACTTC.

The chain couples TRBV5-1 to TRBJ2-3; D is undetermined. The CDR3 loop spans 14 amino acids. Trimming shortened V by 4 bases and J by 4 bases, and 13 bases separated the two germline ends. Per germline, CDR1 SGHRS and CDR2 YFSETQ. CDR3 in amino acids: CASSPPQPSDTQYF. The CDR3 DNA reads TGCGCCAGCAGCCCCCCGCAGCCTTCAGATACGCAGTATTTT.

This clonotype was picked up many times. The chain carries TRBV19 and TRBJ1-2; D gene uncertain. The CDR3 extends over 8 amino acids. Deletions cut 9 bases from V and 5 bases from J, with 1 base between. Per germline, CDR1 LNHDA and CDR2 SQIVND (reference sequence). CDR3 region: CARYGYTF. CDR3 sequence (DNA): TGTGCCAGATATGGCTACACCTTC.

The rearrangement joins TRBV15 to TRBJ2-7; TRBD2 is a possible D gene (5 bases). The CDR3 extends over 14 amino acids. Trimming shortened V by 3 bases and J by 6 bases, and 15 bases separated the two germline ends. Per germline, CDR1 LNHNV and CDR2 YYDKDF (reference sequence). CDR3 sequence: CATSSHRVAGEQYF. Written as DNA, the CDR3 is TGTGCCACCAGCAGCCACCGGGTGGCGGGCGAGCAGTACTTC. Full variable domain (remainder filled in from reference TRBV15 and TRBJ2-7): DAMVIQNPRYQVTQFGKPVTLSCSQTLNHNVMYWYQQKSSQAPKLLFHYYDKDFNNEADTPDNFQSRRPNTSFCFLDIRSPGLGDTAMYLCATSSHRVAGEQYFGPGTRLTVT.

Many counts were recorded for this clonotype. This chain links TRBV29-1 with TRBJ1-1; D remains unclear. Germline assignment: CDR1 SQVTM and CDR2 ANQGSEA. The CDR3 extends over 14 amino acids. Between the trimmed V and J ends, which lost 7 bases and 0 bases, there was a span of 15 bases. The CDR3 DNA reads TGCAGCGGACTATCCGGCGGCGTGAACACTGAAGCTTTCTTT. As protein: CSGLSGGVNTEAFF. Complete variable domain (other parts from reference TRBV29-1 and TRBJ1-1): SAVISQKPSRDICQRGTSLTIQCQVDSQVTMMFWYRQQPGQSLTLIATANQGSEATYESGFVIDKFPISRPNLTFSTLTVSNMSPEDSSIYLCSGLSGGVNTEAFFGQGTRLTVV.

This clonotype was recorded a few times. The CDR3 sequence is CASSFDGTSVYEQYF. CDR3 nucleotides: TGTGCCAGCAGCTTCGACGGGACTAGCGTCTACGAGCAGTACTTC. V usage is TRBV7-2 and J usage is TRBJ2-7, with 10 bases aligning to TRBD2. There are 15 residues in the CDR3. V dropped 3 bases and J dropped 3; count of bases not matched to a gene: 5. Looked up from germline, CDR1 is SGHTA and CDR2 is FQGNSA.

The chain carries TRBV2 and TRBJ2-5, with a weak D call TRBD1 (6 bases). This CDR3 has 14 amino acids. CDR1 SNHLY and CDR2 FYNNEI come from the germline V gene. V was shortened by 3 bases and J by 9 bases, with 17 bases between the two germline ends. The CDR3 region is CASSDGRFGQPQYF. DNA for the CDR3: TGTGCCAGCAGTGATGGAAGGTTTGGACAGCCCCAGTACTTC.

The chain combines TRBV2 with TRBJ2-2; D is possibly TRBD1 or TRBD2 (5 bases each). The CDR3 is 15 residues long. The ends were cut back, 4 bases at V and 5 bases at J, with 14 bases in the middle. Germline-derived CDR1 and CDR2 are SNHLY and FYNNEI. The CDR3, as DNA: TGTGCCAGCAGTGCCCGGGGTAGGGGAACCGGGGAGCTGTTTTTT. As protein: CASSARGRGTGELFF.

A single count supports this clonotype. V and J are TRBV20-1 and TRBJ2-5; D is possibly TRBD1 or TRBD2 (6 bases each). The V gene's germline CDR1 is DFQATT and CDR2 SNEGSKA (reference sequence). This CDR3 is 12 amino acids long. Trimming removed 3 bases at V and 7 bases at J, with 12 bases between. Here the CDR3 reads CSARGEDRTQYF. CDR3 sequence (DNA): TGCAGTGCTAGGGGGGAGGACAGGACCCAGTACTTC.

This chain uses TRBV19 with TRBJ1-2, with 12 nucleotides matching TRBD1. This CDR3 has 15 residues. Trimming took 7 bases from V and 6 from J; bases not matched to a gene: 9. Germline V gives CDR1 LNHDA, CDR2 SQIVND (reference sequence). The CDR3, as DNA: TGTGCCAGTACGACCCGGGACAGGGGGCGAGATGGCTACACCTTC. Translated, it gives CASTTRDRGRDGYTF.

J is TRBJ1-2 and V is TRBV2; 7 bases line up with TRBD1. Germline V lookup: CDR1 SNHLY, CDR2 FYNNEI. The CDR3 loop spans 13 amino acids. Unmatched junction bases numbered 12, after V lost 11 bases and J lost 6 bases. CDR3 amino acids: CARVMTGPDGYTF. CDR3 sequence (DNA): TGTGCCCGGGTTATGACAGGGCCAGATGGCTACACCTTC.

The rearrangement joins TRBV9 to TRBJ2-6; 11 bases are a match to TRBD2. The germline V gene has CDR1 SGDLS and CDR2 YYNGEE. The J segment lost 0 bases and the V segment lost 0 bases, leaving 5 bases of the junction unmatched. The CDR3 has 19 residues. The DNA of the CDR3 is TGTGCCAGCAGCGTAGTGATGGGACTAGCGGCCTCTGGGGCCAACGTCCTGACTTTC. Its translation is CASSVVMGLAASGANVLTF.

This clonotype appeared once. With a much larger clone just one base away, this may be a read error. This CDR3 reads CASSSDTFYGYTF. CDR3 DNA: TGTGCCAGCAGCTCGGACACTTTCTATGGCTACACCTTC. V usage is TRBV7-9 and J usage is TRBJ1-2, with D possibly being TRBD1 (5 bases). CDR1 is SEHNR, CDR2 FQNEAQ, per germline (reference sequence). The CDR3 covers 13 residues. The ends were cut back, 4 bases at V and 4 bases at J, with 10 bases in the middle. The full variable domain, with the rest looked up from reference TRBV7-9 and TRBJ1-2, is DTGVSQNPRHKITKRGQNVTFRCDPISEHNRLYWYRQTLGQGPEFLTYFQNEAQLEKSRLLSDRFSAERPKGSFSTLEIQRTEQGDSAMYLCASSSDTFYGYTFGSGTRLTVV.

This clonotype was detected only a few times. The chain is built from TRBV10-3 and TRBJ1-2; TRBD1 matches at 7 bases. The junction had 9 bases not matched to a gene; V was cut back by 10 bases and J by 4 bases. Looked up from germline, CDR1 is ENHRY and CDR2 is SYGVKD. The CDR3 has 13 amino acids. CDR3 coding DNA: TGTGCCACGTACAGCAGACAGGGCTATGGCTACACCTTC. This translates into CATYSRQGYGYTF.